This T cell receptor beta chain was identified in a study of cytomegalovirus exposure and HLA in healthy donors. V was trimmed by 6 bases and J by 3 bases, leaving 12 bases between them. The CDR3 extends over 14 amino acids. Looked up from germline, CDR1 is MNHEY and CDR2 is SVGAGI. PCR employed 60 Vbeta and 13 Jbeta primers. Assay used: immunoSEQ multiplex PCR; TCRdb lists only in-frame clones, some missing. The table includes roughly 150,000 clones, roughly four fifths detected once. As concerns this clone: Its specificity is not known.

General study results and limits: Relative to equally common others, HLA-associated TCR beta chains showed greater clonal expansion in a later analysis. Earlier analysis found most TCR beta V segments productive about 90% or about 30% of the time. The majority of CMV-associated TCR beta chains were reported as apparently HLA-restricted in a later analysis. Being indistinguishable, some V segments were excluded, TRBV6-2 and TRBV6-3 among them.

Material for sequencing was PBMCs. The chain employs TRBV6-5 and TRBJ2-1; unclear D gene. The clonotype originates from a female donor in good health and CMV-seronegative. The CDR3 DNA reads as TGTGCCAGCAGACGCGGAGTAGGCTACAATGAGCAGTTCTTC. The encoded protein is CASRRGVGYNEQFF.